This T cell receptor (beta chain) was documented in a study of metastatic and nonmetastatic thyroid tumors. Study observations and caveats: In both blood and tumor samples, TCR beta diversity was reported significantly higher for malignant than benign nodules.

CDR3 length: 14 residues. The V gene's germline CDR1 is MNHEY and CDR2 SVGEGT. The ends were cut back, 3 bases at V and 4 bases at J, with 10 bases in the middle. None of the patients had undergone any treatment ahead of thyroid surgery. This clone was found a few times. Its antigen remains unknown. How the authors handled the data: Built for papillary thyroid cancer, a distant-metastasis classifier drew on CDR3 differences across clinicopathological groups. With MiXCR, TCRdb reprocessed the PCR reads. The authors' filters were not applied to this entry. The sample holds 14,000 to 15,000 clones, roughly 25% seen once.

V is TRBV6-2 or TRBV6-3 and J is TRBJ2-1; D uncertain. Specimen: tumor tissue. The sequence came from a female donor with papillary thyroid cancer or a benign thyroid nodule (not recorded which). Some clones in this sample may be carry-over from other donors' samples. CDR3 nucleotides: TGTGCCAGCAGTTATCTTGCGGAGTACAATGAGCAGTTCTTC. Translated, it gives CASSYLAEYNEQFF.